This TCR beta chain was sequenced during a study of Ad26.COV2.S vaccination and SARS-CoV-2 variants. Background on the study: Into the muscle, Ad26.COV2.S was dosed once or twice, 56 days apart.

With regard to this clone: As yet, its antigen is unknown.

Regarding the study as a whole: A substantial breadth of spike-specific CD8+ and CD4+ T cell responses after vaccination has been reported.

The CDR3 loop spans 14 amino acids. Germline lookup yields CDR1 MDHEN and CDR2 SYDVKM. With 6 bases removed from V and 0 bases from J, the gap between germline ends came to 9 bases. Treatment of the sample: 15 to 20 received Ad26.COV2.S at low or high dose, single or two shots; 5 received placebo; per-sample allocation not given. Specimens were obtained on day 63 following the first vaccine or placebo injection. Whoever gave the sample was an adult aged 18-55 years in Boston. Libraries were prepared by immunoSEQ multiplex PCR; TCRdb keeps only in-frame clonotypes and omits some of them. The sample yields about 500,000 clones, around 89% seen once.

This sequence originates from a person between 18 and 65 years old who received the Ad26.COV2.S COVID-19 vaccine or a placebo. The starting material was peripheral blood, obtained in a trial of Ad26.COV2.S vaccine versus placebo. The gene calls are TRBV28 and TRBJ2-1; D is undetermined. DNA of the CDR3: TGTGCCAGCAGGGACGCCAGCTCCTACAATGAGCAGTTCTTC. Encoded protein: CASRDASSYNEQFF.